This T cell receptor (beta chain) was captured in a study of T cells after yellow fever vaccination. Germline V gives CDR1 ENHRY, CDR2 SYGVKD. After removal of 6 bases from V and 4 bases from J, the junction contained 6 bases not matched to a gene. This CDR3 is built from 14 residues. Overall study findings and caveats: A weaker secondary response peaked on day 5, the primary on day 15.

Template switching by 5'RACE produced TCR cDNA, adding a universal primer site and UMIs. TCRdb processed the 5' RACE reads anew with MiXCR; each CDR3 protein has one entry. The sample consists of just under 600,000 distinct CDR3 sequences, approximately 15% of them appearing once. Details on this clonotype: Its antigen is undetermined.

V is TRBV10-3 and J is TRBJ2-7, with 10 bases lining up with TRBD1. The sequence was collected from a man aged 30 to 39 who received the YFV17D yellow fever vaccine. The material sequenced was PBMCs, taken on the day of the yellow fever booster vaccination. CDR3 in DNA: TGTGCCATCAGCCCTGGACAGGGGGGGTACGAGCAGTACTTC. Translation: CAISPGQGGYEQYF.